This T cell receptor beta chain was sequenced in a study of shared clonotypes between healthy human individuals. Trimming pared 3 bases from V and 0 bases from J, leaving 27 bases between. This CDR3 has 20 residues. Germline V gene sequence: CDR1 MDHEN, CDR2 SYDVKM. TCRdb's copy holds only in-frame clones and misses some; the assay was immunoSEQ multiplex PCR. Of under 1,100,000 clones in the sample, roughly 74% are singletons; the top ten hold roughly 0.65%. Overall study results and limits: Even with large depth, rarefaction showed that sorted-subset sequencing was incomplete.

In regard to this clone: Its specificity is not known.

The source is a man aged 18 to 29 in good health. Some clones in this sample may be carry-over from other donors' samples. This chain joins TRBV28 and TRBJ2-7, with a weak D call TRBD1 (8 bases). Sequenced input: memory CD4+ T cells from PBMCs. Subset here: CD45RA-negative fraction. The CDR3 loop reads CASSFSRGQGGSFRSYEQYF. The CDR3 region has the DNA TGTGCCAGCAGTTTCTCCAGAGGACAGGGAGGGAGCTTTCGCTCCTACGAGCAGTACTTC.